These 9 T cell receptor beta chains came from one sample sequenced in a study of PD-1 blockade in classical Hodgkin lymphoma. Here immunoSEQ multiplex PCR was the method, and the copy in TCRdb shows in-frame clones only, minus some. In the table there are 13,000 to 15,000 clones, 80% to 90% of which are singletons. Time point meaning: cycle 4 day 1 (C4D1), after more than 5 weeks of nivolumab. Each patient's relapse followed autologous stem cell transplantation, and brentuximab vedotin exposure varied. Sequenced material: peripheral blood mononuclear cells (PBMCs), taken before the fourth cycle of nivolumab. These receptors were collected from a human donor with classical Hodgkin lymphoma.

This chain connects TRBV5-5 to TRBJ2-5; no clear D. Trimming shortened V by 6 bases and J by 7 bases, and 19 bases separated the two germline ends. The CDR3 is 14 amino acids. CDR1 SGHKS and CDR2 YYEKEE come from the germline V gene (reference sequence). In DNA, the CDR3 is TGTGCCAGCACCCGAGGAGAGGTCAGAAGGACCCAGTACTTC. Its translation: CASTRGEVRRTQYF.

This clone was observed a single time. The V call is TRBV9, the J call TRBJ2-2, with 11 bases matching TRBD2. Per the germline V gene, CDR1 is SGDLS and CDR2 is YYNGEE. The CDR3 runs 16 residues. V trimming: 3 bases; J trimming: 1 base; junction bases outside the gene matches: 2. The CDR3 DNA reads TGTGCCAGCAGCGGACTAGCGGGGTGGAACACCGGGGAGCTGTTTTTT. Its protein product is CASSGLAGWNTGELFF.

This chain connects TRBV28 to TRBJ1-1; 11 nucleotides align to TRBD1. J gave up 6 bases and V 5 bases, and 8 bases lay outside the gene matches. Germline assignment: CDR1 MDHEN and CDR2 SYDVKM. The CDR3 covers 15 residues. CDR3 DNA: TGTGCCAGCAGTGCTGGGGGACAGGGGGGACCTGAAGCTTTCTTT. Its protein product is CASSAGGQGGPEAFF.

Here the CDR3 reads CASRPRLNTGELFF. The CDR3 coding sequence is TGTGCCAGCAGGCCAAGGTTGAACACCGGGGAGCTGTTTTTT. The chain carries TRBV7-2 and TRBJ2-2; D is unclear. V was shortened by 6 bases and J by 1 base, with 9 bases between the two germline ends. Germline V lookup: CDR1 SGHTA, CDR2 FQGNSA. There are 14 residues in the CDR3.

The chain has TRBV9 and TRBJ2-3, with D possibly TRBD2 on 6 matching bases. V was pared by 2 bases and J by 2 bases, with 12 bases between. The CDR3 is made up of 15 amino acids. The germline CDR1 and CDR2 sequences are SGDLS and YYNGEE. For the CDR3, the DNA is TGTGCCAGCAGCGTTGGCGGGGTCCACACAGATACGCAGTATTTT. Protein: CASSVGGVHTDTQYF.

This sequence joins TRBV10-2 and TRBJ1-2, with 9 bases lining up with TRBD1. CDR3 length: 13 residues. The junction had 9 bases not matched to a gene; V was cut back by 8 bases and J by 8 bases. The germline V gene has CDR1 WSHSY and CDR2 SAAADI. This CDR3 is CASADRGVLGYTF. CDR3 sequence (DNA): TGCGCCAGCGCGGACAGGGGAGTATTAGGCTACACCTTC.

The rearrangement uses TRBV5-4 and TRBJ2-3; weak D call: TRBD1 (6 bases). The CDR3 runs to 15 residues. V gave up 3 bases and J gave up 5 bases, with 16 bases separating them. CDR1 and CDR2 from the germline V gene are SGHNT and YYREEE (reference sequence). In nucleotides, the CDR3 is TGTGCCAGCAGCTCCGACGGGACACAGGGAGATACGCAGTATTTT. Translation: CASSSDGTQGDTQYF. The variable domain in full, completed from reference TRBV5-4 and TRBJ2-3, reads ETGVTQSPTHLIKTRGQQVTLRCSSQSGHNTVSWYQQALGQGPQFIFQYYREEENGRGNFPPRFSGLQFPNYSSELNVNALELDDSALYLCASSSDGTQGDTQYFGPGTRLTVL.

The rearrangement joins TRBV9 to TRBJ2-5; 12 bases map to TRBD1. This CDR3 is 17 amino acids long. Losses at the gene ends were 4 bases for V and 5 bases for J; bases not matched to a gene: 12. The germline gives CDR1 SGDLS, CDR2 YYNGEE. CDR3 in amino acids: CASSQSAGTGGAETQYF. Here the CDR3 DNA reads TGTGCCAGCAGCCAATCAGCCGGGACAGGGGGCGCGGAGACCCAGTACTTC.

This clone was seen a single time. The DNA for the CDR3 is TGTGCCTTCAGGGGGCTACTAGACGGAGCTTTCTTT. It yields the protein CAFRGLLDGAFF. V is TRBV30 and J is TRBJ1-1; 8 bases agree with TRBD1. This CDR3 has 12 amino acids. Germline loops: CDR1 GTSNPN, CDR2 SVGIG (reference sequence). The trim removed 7 bases at V and 10 bases at J, leaving 11 bases unmatched.